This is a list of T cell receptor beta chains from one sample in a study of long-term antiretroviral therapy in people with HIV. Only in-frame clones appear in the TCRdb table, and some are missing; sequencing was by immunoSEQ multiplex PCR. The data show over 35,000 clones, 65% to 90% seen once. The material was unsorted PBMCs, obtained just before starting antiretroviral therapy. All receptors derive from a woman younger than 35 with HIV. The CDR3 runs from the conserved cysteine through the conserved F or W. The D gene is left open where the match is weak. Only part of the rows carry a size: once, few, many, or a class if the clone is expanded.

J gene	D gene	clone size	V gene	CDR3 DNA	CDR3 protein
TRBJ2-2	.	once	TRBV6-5	TGTGCCAGCAGTTACTCTAATTACAGGGATACCGGGGAGCTGTTTTTT	CASSYSNYRDTGELFF
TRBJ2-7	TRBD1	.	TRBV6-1	TGTGCCAGTAGGGGACAGGGAAGCTCCTACGAGCAGTACTTC	CASRGQGSSYEQYF
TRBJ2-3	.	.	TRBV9	TGTGCCAGCAGCGTAGGGGGGAGTACAGATACGCAGTATTTT	CASSVGGSTDTQYF
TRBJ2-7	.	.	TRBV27	TGTGCCACCAGCAGTACCTACGAGCAGTACTTC	CATSSTYEQYF
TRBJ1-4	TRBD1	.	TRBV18	TGTGCCAGCTCACGGCAACAGGGGGCGGTCGGTGAAAAACTGTTTTTT	CASSRQQGAVGEKLFF
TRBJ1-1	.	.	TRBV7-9	TGTGCCAGCAGCCCAGGACGAGGGACTGAAGCTTTCTTT	CASSPGRGTEAFF
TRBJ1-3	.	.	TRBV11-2	TGTGCCAGCAGCTTCGGAGGTTGGGCCGACTCTGGAAACACCATATATTTT	CASSFGGWADSGNTIYF
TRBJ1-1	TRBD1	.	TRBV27	TGTGCCATCAGGGCCACAGGGGAAGGGTTTTCTGAAGCTTTCTTT	CAIRATGEGFSEAFF
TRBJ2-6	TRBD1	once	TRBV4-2	TGTGCCAGCAGCCGAATTGCAGCAAAGGGACAGCCGAAATCTGGGGCCAACGTCCTGACTTTC	CASSRIAAKGQPKSGANVLTF
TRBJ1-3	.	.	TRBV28	TGTGCCAGCAGTAAACCGGGGAAGGGAAACACCATATATTTT	CASSKPGKGNTIYF
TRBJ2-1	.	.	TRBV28	TGTGCCAGCAGCTCCTCTGGGGGAGTCTCTAGCTCCTACAATGAGCAGTTCTTC	CASSSSGGVSSSYNEQFF
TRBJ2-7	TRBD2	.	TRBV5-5	TGTGCCAGCAGCCCGACTAGCGGGGGGGCCTACGAGCAGTACTTC	CASSPTSGGAYEQYF
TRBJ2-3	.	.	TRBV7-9	TGTGCCAGCATCGATGGAGACCCCCTAAGCACAGATACGCAGTATTTT	CASIDGDPLSTDTQYF
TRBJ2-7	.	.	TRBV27	TGTGCCAGCAGAGCCTTCCGAGAGCAGTACTTC	CASRAFREQYF
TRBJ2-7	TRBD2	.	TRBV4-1	TGCGCCAGCAGCCAACCCCAGCGGGCGGGAGAAGCCCTCAGGCAGTACTTC	CASSQPQRAGEALRQYF
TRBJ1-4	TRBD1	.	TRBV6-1	TGTGCCAGTCACAGGGGGGGGGCAACTAATGAAAAACTGTTTTTT	CASHRGGATNEKLFF
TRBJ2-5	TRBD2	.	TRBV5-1	TGCGCCAGCAGCTCTCGGACTAGCGGGAGGGTTTTAGGAGAGACCCAGTACTTC	CASSSRTSGRVLGETQYF
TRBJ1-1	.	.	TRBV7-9	TGTGCCAGCAGCTTAACAGGGACTGAAGCTTTCTTT	CASSLTGTEAFF